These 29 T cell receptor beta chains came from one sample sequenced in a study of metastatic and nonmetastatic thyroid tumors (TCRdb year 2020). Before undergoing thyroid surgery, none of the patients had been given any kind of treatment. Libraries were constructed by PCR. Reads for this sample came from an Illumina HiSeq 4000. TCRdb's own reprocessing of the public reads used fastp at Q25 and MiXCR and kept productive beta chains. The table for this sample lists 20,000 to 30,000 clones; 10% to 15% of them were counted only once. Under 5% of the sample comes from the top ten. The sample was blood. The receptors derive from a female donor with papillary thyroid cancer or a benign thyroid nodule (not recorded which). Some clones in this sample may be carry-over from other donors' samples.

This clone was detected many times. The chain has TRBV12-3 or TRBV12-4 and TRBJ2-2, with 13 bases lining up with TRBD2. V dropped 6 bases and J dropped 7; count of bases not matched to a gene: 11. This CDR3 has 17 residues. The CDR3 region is CASSPGTSGDKGGELFF. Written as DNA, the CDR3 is TGTGCCAGCAGCCCCGGGACTAGCGGGGATAAGGGCGGGGAGCTGTTTTTT.

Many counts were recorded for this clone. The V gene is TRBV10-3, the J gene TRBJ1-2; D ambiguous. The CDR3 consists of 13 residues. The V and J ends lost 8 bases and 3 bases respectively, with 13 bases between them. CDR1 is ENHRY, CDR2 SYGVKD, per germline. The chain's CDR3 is CAIQISAHYGYTF. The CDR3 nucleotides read TGTGCCATCCAAATTTCTGCCCACTATGGCTACACCTTC.

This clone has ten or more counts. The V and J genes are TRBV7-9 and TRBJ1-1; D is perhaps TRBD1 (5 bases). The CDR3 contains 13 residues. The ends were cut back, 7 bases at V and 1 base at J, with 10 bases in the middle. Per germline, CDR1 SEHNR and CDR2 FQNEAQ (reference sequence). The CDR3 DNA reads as TGTGCCAGCACCAGAGGGGCGAACACTGAAGCTTTCTTT. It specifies CASTRGANTEAFF.

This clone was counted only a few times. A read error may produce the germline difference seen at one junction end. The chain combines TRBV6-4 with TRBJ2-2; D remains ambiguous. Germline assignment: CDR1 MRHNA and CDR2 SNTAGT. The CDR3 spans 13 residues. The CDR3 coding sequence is TGTGCCAGCAGTTACTCGAGTCGAGGGGAGCTGTTTTTT. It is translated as CASSYSSRGELFF.

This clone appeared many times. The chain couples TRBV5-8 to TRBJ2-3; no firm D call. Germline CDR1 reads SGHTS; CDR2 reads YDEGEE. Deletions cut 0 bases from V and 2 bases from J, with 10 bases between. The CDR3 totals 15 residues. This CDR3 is CASSLASTFTDTQYF. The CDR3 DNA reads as TGTGCCAGCAGCTTGGCGAGTACCTTCACAGATACGCAGTATTTT.

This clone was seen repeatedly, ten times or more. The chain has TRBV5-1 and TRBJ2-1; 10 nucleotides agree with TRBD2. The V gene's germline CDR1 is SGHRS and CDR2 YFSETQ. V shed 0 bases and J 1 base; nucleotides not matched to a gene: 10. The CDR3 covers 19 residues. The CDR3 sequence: CASSLARSGRAGSYNEQFF. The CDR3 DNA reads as TGCGCCAGCAGCTTGGCCAGGAGCGGGAGGGCCGGGTCCTACAATGAGCAGTTCTTC.

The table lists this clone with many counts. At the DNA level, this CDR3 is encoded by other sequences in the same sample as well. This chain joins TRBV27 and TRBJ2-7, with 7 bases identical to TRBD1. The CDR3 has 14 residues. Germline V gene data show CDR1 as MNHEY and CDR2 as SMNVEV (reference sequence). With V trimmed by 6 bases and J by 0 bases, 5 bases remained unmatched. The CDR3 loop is CASSRQGSSYEQYF. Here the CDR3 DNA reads TGTGCCAGCAGCCGACAGGGTAGCTCCTACGAGCAGTACTTC.

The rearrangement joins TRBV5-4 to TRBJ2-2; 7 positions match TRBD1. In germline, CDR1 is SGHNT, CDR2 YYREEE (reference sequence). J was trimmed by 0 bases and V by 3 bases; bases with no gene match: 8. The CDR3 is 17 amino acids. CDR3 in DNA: TGTGCCAGCAGCTGGGGACAGACTCCCGCGAACACCGGGGAGCTGTTTTTT. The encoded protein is CASSWGQTPANTGELFF.

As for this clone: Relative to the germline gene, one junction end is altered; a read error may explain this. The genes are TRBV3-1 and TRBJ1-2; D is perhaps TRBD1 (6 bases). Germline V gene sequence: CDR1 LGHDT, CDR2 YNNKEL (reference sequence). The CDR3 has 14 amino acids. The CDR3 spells CASSLRQVDYGYTF. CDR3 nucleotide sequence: TGTGCCAGTAGCCTCCGACAGGTAGACTATGGCTACACCTTC. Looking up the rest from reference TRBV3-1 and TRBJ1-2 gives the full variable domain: DTAVSQTPKYLVTQMGNDKSIKCEQNLGHDTMYWYKQDSKKFLKIMFSYNNKELIINETVPNRFSPKSPDKAHLNLHINSLELGDSAVYFCASSLRQVDYGYTFGSGTRLTVV.

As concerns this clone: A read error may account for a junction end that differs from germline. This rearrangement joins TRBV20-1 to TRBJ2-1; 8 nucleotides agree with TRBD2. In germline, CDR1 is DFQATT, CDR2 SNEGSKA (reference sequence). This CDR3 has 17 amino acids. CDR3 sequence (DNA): TGCAGTGCCCCGGGACTAGTGGGAGGGAGCTCCTGCAATGTGCAGTTCTTC. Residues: CSAPGLVGGSSCNVQFF.

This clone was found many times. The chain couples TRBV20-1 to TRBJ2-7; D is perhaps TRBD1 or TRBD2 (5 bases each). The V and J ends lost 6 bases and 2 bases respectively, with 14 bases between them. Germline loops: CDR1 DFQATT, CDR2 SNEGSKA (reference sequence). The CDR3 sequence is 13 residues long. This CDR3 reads CSAYVGGAYEQYF. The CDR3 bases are TGCAGTGCCTATGTTGGGGGAGCCTACGAGCAGTACTTC.

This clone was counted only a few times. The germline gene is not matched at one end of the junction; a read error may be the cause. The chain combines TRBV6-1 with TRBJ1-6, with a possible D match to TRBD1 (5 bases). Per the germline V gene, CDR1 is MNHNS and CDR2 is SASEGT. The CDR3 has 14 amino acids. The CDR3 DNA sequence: TGTGCCAGCACTAGTGACGGCTCAGGGTCACCCCCCCACTTT. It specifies CASTSDGSGSPPHF.

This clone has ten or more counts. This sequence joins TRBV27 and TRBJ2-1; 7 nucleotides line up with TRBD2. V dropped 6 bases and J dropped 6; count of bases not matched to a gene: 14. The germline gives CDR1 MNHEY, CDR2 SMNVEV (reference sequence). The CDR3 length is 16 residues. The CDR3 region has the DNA TGTGCCAGCAGCCCCCGGGCGGGAGACTGGCGCAATGAGCAGTTCTTC. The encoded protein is CASSPRAGDWRNEQFF.

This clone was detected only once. In nucleotides, the CDR3 is TGCGCCAGCAGCCCGGAACAGGTGACACGCTCGAATGAGCAGTTCTTC. This sequence encodes CASSPEQVTRSNEQFF. The chain links TRBV5-1 to TRBJ2-1, with TRBD1 as a possible D gene (5 bases). Trimming cost V 4 bases and J 7 bases, with 21 bases left between them. CDR3 length: 16 residues. CDR1 is SGHRS, CDR2 YFSETQ, per germline.

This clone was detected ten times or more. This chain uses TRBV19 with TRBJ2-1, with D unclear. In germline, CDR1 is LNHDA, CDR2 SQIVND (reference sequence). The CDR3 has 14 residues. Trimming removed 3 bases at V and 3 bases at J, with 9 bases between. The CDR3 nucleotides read TGTGCCAGTAGTATGCTTGGGCGCTACAATGAGCAGTTCTTC. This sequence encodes CASSMLGRYNEQFF.

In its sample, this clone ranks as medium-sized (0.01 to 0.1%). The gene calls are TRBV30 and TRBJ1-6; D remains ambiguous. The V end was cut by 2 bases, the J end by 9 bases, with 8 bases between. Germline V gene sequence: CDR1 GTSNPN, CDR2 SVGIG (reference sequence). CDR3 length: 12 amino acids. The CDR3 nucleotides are TGTGCCTGGAGTTTGGTCACTTCACCCCTCCACTTT. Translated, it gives CAWSLVTSPLHF.

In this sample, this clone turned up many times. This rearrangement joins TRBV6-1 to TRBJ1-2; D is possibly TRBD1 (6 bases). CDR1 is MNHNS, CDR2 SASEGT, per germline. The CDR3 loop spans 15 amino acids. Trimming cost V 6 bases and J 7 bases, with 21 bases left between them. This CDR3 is CASSRTDRTYGGYTF. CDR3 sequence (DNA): TGTGCCAGCAGCCGCACAGACAGGACCTACGGTGGCTACACCTTC.

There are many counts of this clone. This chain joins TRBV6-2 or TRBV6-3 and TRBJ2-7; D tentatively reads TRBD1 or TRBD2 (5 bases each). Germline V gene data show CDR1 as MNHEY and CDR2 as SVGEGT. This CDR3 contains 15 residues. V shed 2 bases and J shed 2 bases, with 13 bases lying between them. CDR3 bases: TGTGCCAGCAGTTACCGCCGGGACGGTGCCTACGAGCAGTACTTC. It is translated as CASSYRRDGAYEQYF.

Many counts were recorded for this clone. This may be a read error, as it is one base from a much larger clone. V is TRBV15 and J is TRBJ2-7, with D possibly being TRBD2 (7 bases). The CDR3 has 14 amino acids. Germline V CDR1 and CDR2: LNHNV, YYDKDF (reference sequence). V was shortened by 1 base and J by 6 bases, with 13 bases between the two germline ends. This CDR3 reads CATSRAGGGGEQYF. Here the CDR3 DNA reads TGTGCCACCAGCAGAGCCGGGGGCGGGGGCGAGCAGTACTTC.

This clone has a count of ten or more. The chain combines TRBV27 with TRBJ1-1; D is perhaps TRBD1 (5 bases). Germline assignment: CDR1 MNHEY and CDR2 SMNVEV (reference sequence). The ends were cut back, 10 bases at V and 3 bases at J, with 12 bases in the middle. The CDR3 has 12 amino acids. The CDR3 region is CATQGWDTEAFF. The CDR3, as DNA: TGTGCCACCCAGGGTTGGGACACTGAAGCTTTCTTT.

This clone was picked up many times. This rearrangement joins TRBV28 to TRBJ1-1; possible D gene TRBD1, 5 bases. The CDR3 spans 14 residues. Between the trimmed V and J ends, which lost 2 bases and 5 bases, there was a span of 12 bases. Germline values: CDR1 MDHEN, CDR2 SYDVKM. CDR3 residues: CASSLPGGVTEAFF. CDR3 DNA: TGTGCCAGCAGTTTACCGGGGGGTGTGACTGAAGCTTTCTTT.

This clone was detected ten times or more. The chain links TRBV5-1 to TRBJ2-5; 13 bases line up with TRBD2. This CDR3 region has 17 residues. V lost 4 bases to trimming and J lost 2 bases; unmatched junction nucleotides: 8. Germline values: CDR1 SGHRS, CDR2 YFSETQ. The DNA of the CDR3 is TGCGCCAGCAGCCGGGGACTAGCGGGGAGGATACAAGAGACCCAGTACTTC. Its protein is CASSRGLAGRIQETQYF.

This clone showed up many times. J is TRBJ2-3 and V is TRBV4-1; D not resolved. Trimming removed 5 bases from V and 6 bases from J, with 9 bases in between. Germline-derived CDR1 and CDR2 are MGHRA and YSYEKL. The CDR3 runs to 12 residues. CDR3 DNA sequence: TGCGCCAGCAGCGCTGACGTGGATACGCAGTATTTT. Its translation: CASSADVDTQYF.

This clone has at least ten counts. The chain's CDR3 is CATSREAGESYEQYF. The DNA of the CDR3 is TGTGCCACCAGCAGAGAGGCGGGAGAGTCCTACGAGCAGTACTTC. The J gene is TRBJ2-7, the V gene TRBV15; 7 nucleotides line up with TRBD2. V dropped 0 bases and J dropped 1; count of bases not matched to a gene: 3. The germline V gene has CDR1 LNHNV and CDR2 YYDKDF (reference sequence). This CDR3 is 15 amino acids long.

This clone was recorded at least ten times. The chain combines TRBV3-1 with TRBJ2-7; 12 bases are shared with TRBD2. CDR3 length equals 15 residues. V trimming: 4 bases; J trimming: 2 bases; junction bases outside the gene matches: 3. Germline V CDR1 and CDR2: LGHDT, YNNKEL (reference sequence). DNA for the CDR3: TGTGCCAGCAGCCTGACTAGCGGGAGACCCTACGAGCAGTACTTC. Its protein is CASSLTSGRPYEQYF.

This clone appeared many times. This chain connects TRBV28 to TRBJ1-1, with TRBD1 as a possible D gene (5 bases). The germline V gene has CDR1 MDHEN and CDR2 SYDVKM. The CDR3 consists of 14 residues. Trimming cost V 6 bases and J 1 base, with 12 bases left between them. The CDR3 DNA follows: TGTGCCAGCAGACTATACAGGAGGAACACTGAAGCTTTCTTT. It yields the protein CASRLYRRNTEAFF.

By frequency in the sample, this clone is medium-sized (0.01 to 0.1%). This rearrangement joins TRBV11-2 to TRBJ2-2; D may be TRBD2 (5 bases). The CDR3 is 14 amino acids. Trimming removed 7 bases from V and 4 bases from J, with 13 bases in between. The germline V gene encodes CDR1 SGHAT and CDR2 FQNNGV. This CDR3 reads CASTPRGTTGELFF. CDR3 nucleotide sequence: TGTGCCAGCACCCCCCGGGGTACCACCGGGGAGCTGTTTTTT.

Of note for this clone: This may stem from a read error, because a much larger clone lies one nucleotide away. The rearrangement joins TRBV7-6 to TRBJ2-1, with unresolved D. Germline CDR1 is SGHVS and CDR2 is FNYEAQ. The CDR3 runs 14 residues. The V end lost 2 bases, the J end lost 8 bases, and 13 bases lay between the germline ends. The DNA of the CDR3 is TGTGCCAGCAGCTTATATACGCATGCGGATGAGCAGTTCTTC. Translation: CASSLYTHADEQFF.

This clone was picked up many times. The CDR3 loop reads CSAGLAGHNEQFF. CDR3 sequence (DNA): TGCAGCGCGGGACTAGCGGGGCACAATGAGCAGTTCTTC. V usage is TRBV29-1 and J usage is TRBJ2-1, with 13 positions matching TRBD2. Germline CDR1 SQVTM, CDR2 ANQGSEA. CDR3 length: 13 residues. V gave up 7 bases and J gave up 5 bases; unmatched junction bases: 2.